This TCR beta chain was retrieved from a study of PD-L1 blockade in urothelial cancer. Overall study context: Study patients had been treated with 0 to 3 previous chemotherapy regimens. Each blood sample yielded a median of about 140,000 T cells.

The CDR3 has 13 residues. In germline, CDR1 is SGHVS, CDR2 FQNEAQ. Trimming pared 1 base from V and 8 bases from J, leaving 9 bases between. Time point of the sample: pretreatment peripheral blood. In each PCR, synthetic TCR analog templates were spiked in. Generated by immunoSEQ multiplex PCR, the TCRdb table keeps only in-frame clones and is missing some. The sample consists of roughly 20,000 clones, about 91% of them appearing once. V and J are TRBV7-8 and TRBJ2-1; tentative D call: TRBD2 (5 bases). This TCR was recovered from a man between 65 and 79 years old with urothelial cancer. This material consisted of PBMCs, taken around atezolizumab (anti-PD-L1) treatment. CDR3 DNA sequence: TGTGCCAGCAGCTTAGATTTGAGGGATGAGCAGTTCTTC. Protein: CASSLDLRDEQFF.